One sample yielded the 2 T cell receptor beta chains listed below, sequenced in a study of OX40 agonist ivuxolimab in advanced cancers. Generated by immunoSEQ multiplex PCR, the TCRdb table keeps only in-frame clones and is missing some. The top ten clones hold 0.31% of a sample with about 100,000 clones, 75% to 95% of them seen once. The input for sequencing was CD4+ or CD8+ T cells sorted from blood, taken in a trial of the OX40 agonist ivuxolimab. The receptors were sampled from an adult with an advanced solid tumor such as melanoma, head and neck, liver or kidney cancer.

This clone occurred once. The chain carries TRBV7-2 and TRBJ2-5; 8 bases line up with TRBD2. The V and J ends lost 1 base and 6 bases, in that order; junction bases with no gene match: 13. The germline CDR1 and CDR2 sequences are SGHTA and FQGNSA. The CDR3 length is 17 residues. CDR3 in DNA: TGTGCCAGCAGCTTAGGGGGGTACAGCGGGAGTAGGCAGACCCAGTACTTC. Its protein product is CASSLGGYSGSRQTQYF.

The chain links TRBV5-1 to TRBJ2-7; 10 positions agree with TRBD1. With 4 bases clipped from V and 3 bases from J, the junction kept 7 bases outside the gene matches. Germline assignment: CDR1 SGHRS and CDR2 YFSETQ. The CDR3 consists of 15 residues. CDR3 residues: CASSITGTGDYEQYF. The CDR3 nucleotides are TGCGCCAGCAGCATAACCGGGACAGGGGACTACGAGCAGTACTTC.